This T cell receptor beta chain comes out of a study of early T cells in non-severe SARS-CoV-2 infection. Across the whole study: The authors sequenced bulk RNA from unsorted whole blood, leaving chains unpaired.

Findings of the study overall: Matches to VDJdb favored anti-spike CD8 responses and missed private and CD4 specificities.

Of note for this clonotype: Its antigen is undetermined.

Researchers attached unique molecular identifiers to individual cDNA molecules. TCRdb re-analysed the 5' RACE reads in MiXCR, keeping a single row per CDR3 protein. The sample consists of about 80,000 distinct CDR3 sequences, more than 4% of them appearing once. Between the trimmed V and J ends, which lost 2 bases and 1 base, there was a span of 17 bases. The CDR3 contains 17 residues. CDR1 SGHVS and CDR2 FQNEAQ come from the germline V gene. The sample here was whole blood, taken at baseline. This chain joins TRBV7-8 and TRBJ1-1; a weak D match, TRBD1 (5 bases). This sequence originates from an adult who was a healthcare worker with PCR-confirmed SARS-CoV-2 infection or an uninfected control (not recorded which). Here the CDR3 reads CASSLRIGGGTNTEAFF. CDR3 nucleotide sequence: TGTGCCAGCAGCTTACGCATCGGGGGTGGAACGAACACTGAAGCTTTCTTT.